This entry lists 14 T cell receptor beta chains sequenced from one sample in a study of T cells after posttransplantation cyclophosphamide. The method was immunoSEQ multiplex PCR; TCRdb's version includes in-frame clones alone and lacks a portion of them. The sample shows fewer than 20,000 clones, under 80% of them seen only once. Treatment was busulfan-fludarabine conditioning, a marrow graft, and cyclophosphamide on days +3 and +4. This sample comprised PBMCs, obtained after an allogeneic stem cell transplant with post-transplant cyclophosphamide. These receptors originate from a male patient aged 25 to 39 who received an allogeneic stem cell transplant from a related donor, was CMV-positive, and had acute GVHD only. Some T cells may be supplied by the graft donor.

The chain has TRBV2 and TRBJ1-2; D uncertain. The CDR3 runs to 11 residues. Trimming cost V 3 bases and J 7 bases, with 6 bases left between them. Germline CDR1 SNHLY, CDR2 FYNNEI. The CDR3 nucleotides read TGTGCCAGCAGTGAGTGGGCTGGCTACACCTTC. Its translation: CASSEWAGYTF.

The CDR3 sequence is CASSLVGGPYEQYF. The DNA for the CDR3 is TGTGCCAGCAGCTTAGTAGGGGGCCCCTACGAGCAGTACTTC. This chain uses TRBV11-2 with TRBJ2-7, with 7 bases identical to TRBD1. The junction had 2 bases not matched to a gene; V was cut back by 1 base and J by 2 bases. The CDR3 runs 14 residues. Germline lookup yields CDR1 SGHAT and CDR2 FQNNGV.

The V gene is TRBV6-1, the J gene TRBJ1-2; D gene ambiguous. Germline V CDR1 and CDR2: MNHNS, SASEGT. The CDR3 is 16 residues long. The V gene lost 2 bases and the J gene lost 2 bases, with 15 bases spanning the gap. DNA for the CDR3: TGTGCCAGCAGTGAACCGCCCGCGGCCCCCAACTATGGCTACACCTTC. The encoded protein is CASSEPPAAPNYGYTF.

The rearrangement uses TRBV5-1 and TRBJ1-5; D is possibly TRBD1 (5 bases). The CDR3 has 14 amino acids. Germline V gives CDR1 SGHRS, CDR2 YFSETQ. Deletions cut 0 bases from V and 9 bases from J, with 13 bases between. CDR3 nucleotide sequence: TGCGCCAGCAGCTTGGGGCAGGGTGGAAGGCCCCAGCATTTT. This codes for CASSLGQGGRPQHF.

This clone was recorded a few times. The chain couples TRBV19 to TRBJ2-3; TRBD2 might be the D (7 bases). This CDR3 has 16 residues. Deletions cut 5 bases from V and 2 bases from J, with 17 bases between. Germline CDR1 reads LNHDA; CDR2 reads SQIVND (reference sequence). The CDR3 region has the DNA TGTGCCAGTAGTGCCCGGGTGGGGGGGCCCACAGATACGCAGTATTTT. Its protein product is CASSARVGGPTDTQYF.

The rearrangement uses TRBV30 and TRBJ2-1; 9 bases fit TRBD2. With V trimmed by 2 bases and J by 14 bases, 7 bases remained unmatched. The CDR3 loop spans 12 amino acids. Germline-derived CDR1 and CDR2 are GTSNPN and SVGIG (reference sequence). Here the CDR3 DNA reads TGTGCCTGGAGTAGCGGGGGGCCGTCGGAGTTCTTC. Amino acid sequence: CAWSSGGPSEFF.

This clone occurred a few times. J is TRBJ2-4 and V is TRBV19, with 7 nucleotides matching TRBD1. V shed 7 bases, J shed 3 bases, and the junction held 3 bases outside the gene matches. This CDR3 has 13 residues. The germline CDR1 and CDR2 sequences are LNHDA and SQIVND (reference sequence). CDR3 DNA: TGTGCCAGTAAGGGGGCCGGCAAAAACATTCAGTACTTC. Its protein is CASKGAGKNIQYF. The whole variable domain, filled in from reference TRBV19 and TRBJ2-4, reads DGGITQSPKYLFRKEGQNVTLSCEQNLNHDAMYWYRQDPGQGLRLIYYSQIVNDFQKGDIAEGYSVSREKKESFPLTVTSAQKNPTAFYLCASKGAGKNIQYFGAGTRLSVL.

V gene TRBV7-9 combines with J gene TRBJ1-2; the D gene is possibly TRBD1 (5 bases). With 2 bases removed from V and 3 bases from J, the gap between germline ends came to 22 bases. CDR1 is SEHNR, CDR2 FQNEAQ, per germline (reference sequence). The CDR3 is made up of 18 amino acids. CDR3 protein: CASSLRRGREGSYYGYTF. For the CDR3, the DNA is TGTGCCAGCAGCTTAAGGAGGGGCAGGGAAGGTTCTTACTATGGCTACACCTTC.

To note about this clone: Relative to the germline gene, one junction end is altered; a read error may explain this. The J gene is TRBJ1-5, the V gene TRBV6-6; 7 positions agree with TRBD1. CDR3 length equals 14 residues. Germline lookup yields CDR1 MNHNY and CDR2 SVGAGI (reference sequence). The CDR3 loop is CAISEGQGVKPQHF. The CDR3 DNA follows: TGTGCCATCAGTGAGGGGCAGGGGGTAAAGCCCCAGCATTTT.

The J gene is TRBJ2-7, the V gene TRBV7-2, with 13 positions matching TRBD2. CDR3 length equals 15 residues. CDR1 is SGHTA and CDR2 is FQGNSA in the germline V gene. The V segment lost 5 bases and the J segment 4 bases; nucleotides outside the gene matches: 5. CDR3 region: CASSQTSGGLYEQYF. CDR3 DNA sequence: TGTGCCAGCAGCCAGACTAGCGGGGGGTTATACGAGCAGTACTTC. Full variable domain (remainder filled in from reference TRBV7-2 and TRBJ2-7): GAGVSQSPSNKVTEKGKDVELRCDPISGHTALYWYRQSLGQGLEFLIYFQGNSAPDKSGLPSDRFSAERTGGSVSTLTIQRTQQEDSAVYLCASSQTSGGLYEQYFGPGTRLTVT.

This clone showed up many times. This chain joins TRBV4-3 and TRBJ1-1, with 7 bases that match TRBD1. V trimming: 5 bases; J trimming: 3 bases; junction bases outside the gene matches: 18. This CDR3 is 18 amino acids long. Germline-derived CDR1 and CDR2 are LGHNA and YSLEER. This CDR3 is CASSKVGRGILDDTEAFF. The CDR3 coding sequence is TGCGCCAGCAGCAAAGTCGGCAGGGGGATTCTGGACGACACTGAAGCTTTCTTT.

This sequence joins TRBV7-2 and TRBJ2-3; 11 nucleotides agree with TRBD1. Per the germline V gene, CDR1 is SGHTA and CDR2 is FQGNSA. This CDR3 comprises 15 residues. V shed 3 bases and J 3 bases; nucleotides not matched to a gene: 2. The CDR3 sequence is CASSFWDRGTDTQYF. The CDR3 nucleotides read TGTGCCAGCAGCTTCTGGGACAGGGGGACAGATACGCAGTATTTT.

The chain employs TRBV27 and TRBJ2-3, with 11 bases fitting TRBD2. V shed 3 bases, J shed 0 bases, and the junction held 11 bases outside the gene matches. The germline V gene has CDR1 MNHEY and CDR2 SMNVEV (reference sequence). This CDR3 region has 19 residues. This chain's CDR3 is CASSFASGGYISSTDTQYF. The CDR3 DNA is TGTGCCAGCAGTTTTGCTAGCGGGGGGTATATATCTAGCACAGATACGCAGTATTTT.

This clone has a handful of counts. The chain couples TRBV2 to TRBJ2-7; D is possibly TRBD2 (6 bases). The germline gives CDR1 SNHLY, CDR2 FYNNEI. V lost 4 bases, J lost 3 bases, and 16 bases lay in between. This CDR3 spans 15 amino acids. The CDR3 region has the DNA TGTGCCAGCAGTGTAACAGGCTTGGGGGGCTACGAGCAGTACTTC. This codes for CASSVTGLGGYEQYF.